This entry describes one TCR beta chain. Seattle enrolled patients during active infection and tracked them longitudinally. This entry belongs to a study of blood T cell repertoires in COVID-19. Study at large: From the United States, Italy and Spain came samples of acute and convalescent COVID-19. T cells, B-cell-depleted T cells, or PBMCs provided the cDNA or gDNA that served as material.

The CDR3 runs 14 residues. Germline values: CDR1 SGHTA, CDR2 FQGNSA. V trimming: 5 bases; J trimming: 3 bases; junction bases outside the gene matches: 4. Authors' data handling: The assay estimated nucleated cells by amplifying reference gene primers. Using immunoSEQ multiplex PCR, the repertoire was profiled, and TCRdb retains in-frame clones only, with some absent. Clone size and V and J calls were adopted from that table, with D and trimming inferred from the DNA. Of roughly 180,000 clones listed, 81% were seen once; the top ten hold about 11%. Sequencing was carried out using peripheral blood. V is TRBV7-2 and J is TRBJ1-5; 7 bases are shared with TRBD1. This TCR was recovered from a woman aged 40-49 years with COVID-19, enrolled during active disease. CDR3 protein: CASSRDRFNQPQHF. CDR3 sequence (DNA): TGTGCCAGCAGCAGGGACAGATTCAATCAGCCCCAGCATTTT.